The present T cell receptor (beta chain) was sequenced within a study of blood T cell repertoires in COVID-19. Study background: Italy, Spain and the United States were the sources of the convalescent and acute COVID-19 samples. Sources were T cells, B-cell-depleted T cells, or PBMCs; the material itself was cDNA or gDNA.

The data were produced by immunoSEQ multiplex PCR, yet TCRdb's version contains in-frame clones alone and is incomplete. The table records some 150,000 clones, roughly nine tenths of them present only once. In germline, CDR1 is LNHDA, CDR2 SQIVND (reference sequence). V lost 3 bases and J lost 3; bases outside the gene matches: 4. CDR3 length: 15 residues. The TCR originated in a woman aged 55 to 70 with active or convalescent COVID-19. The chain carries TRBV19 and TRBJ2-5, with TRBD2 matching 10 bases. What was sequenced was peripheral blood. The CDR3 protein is CASSILGLAEETQYF. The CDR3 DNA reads TGTGCCAGTAGTATTCTAGGACTAGCGGAAGAGACCCAGTACTTC.